The 23 T cell receptor beta chains given below trace back to one sample, sequenced in a study of vaccination effects on CD4 cells after COVID-19. No antigen has been assigned to these receptors. TCRdb keeps only in-frame clones here, not all; method: immunoSEQ multiplex PCR. The table includes some 50,000 clones, roughly four fifths detected once. The authors isolated CD4+ T cells after ten to eleven days of culture. Sequenced material: CD4+ T cells from PBMCs cultured without peptide, taken before COVID-19 vaccination. These receptors were taken from a human donor who had a prior SARS-CoV-2 infection.

The rearrangement uses TRBV5-4 and TRBJ1-1, with 12 bases identical to TRBD1. The CDR3 has 17 residues. V trimming: 4 bases; J trimming: 0 bases; junction bases outside the gene matches: 7. Germline V gene sequence: CDR1 SGHNT, CDR2 YYREEE (reference sequence). CDR3 nucleotide sequence: TGTGCCAGCAGCCCGGGACAGGGGGCGGTTTTGAACACTGAAGCTTTCTTT. Translating it yields CASSPGQGAVLNTEAFF.

The V gene is TRBV5-1, the J gene TRBJ2-1; either TRBD1 or TRBD2 may fit D (6 bases each). The CDR3 length is 16 residues. Trimming cost V 1 base and J 0 bases, with 11 bases left between them. Per the germline V gene, CDR1 is SGHRS and CDR2 is YFSETQ. The CDR3, as DNA: TGCGCCAGCAGCTTGCTAGGGGGGCTCTCCTACAATGAGCAGTTCTTC. It yields the protein CASSLLGGLSYNEQFF.

V is TRBV3-1 (or the pseudogene TRBV3-2) and J is TRBJ2-1; D might be TRBD2 (5 bases). The CDR3 is 15 residues long. The germline V gene encodes CDR1 LGHDT and CDR2 YNNKEL (reference sequence). V dropped 4 bases and J dropped 5 bases, with 15 bases sitting between them. The CDR3 region is CASSRTTNYNNEQFF. In DNA form, the CDR3 reads TGTGCCAGCAGCCGAACGACTAACTATAACAATGAGCAGTTCTTC.

The V and J genes are TRBV10-3 and TRBJ2-2, with TRBD2 as a possible D gene (6 bases). In germline, CDR1 is ENHRY, CDR2 SYGVKD. This CDR3 is 12 amino acids long. V dropped 4 bases and J dropped 6 bases, with 6 bases sitting between them. The CDR3 loop is CAISGDSGELFF. The CDR3 DNA is TGTGCCATCAGTGGGGACTCCGGGGAGCTGTTTTTT.

V usage is TRBV27 and J usage is TRBJ1-4; D is unresolved. CDR3 length: 14 amino acids. V lost 4 bases, J lost 2 bases, and 8 bases lay in between. In germline, CDR1 is MNHEY, CDR2 SMNVEV (reference sequence). The CDR3 is CASSSSGTNEKLFF. The CDR3 DNA sequence: TGTGCCAGCAGTTCCAGCGGGACTAATGAAAAACTGTTTTTT.

This chain joins TRBV9 and TRBJ2-2; TRBD2 aligns across 8 bases. With V trimmed by 4 bases and J by 5 bases, 7 bases remained unmatched. From germline, CDR1 is SGDLS and CDR2 YYNGEE. This CDR3 spans 15 amino acids. The CDR3 is CASSSRGGLTGELFF. The CDR3 nucleotides read TGTGCCAGCAGCTCCCGGGGGGGGCTGACCGGGGAGCTGTTTTTT.

This chain joins TRBV18 and TRBJ2-3; no clear D. V gave up 0 bases and J gave up 3 bases, with 4 bases separating them. In germline, CDR1 is KGHSH, CDR2 LQKENI. The CDR3 is 13 residues long. CDR3 in DNA: TGTGCCAGCTCACCACCGATTACAGATACGCAGTATTTT. Encoded protein: CASSPPITDTQYF.

This chain connects TRBV6-1 to TRBJ2-5, with 13 bases aligning to TRBD2. The junction had 6 bases not matched to a gene; V was cut back by 3 bases and J by 5 bases. CDR1 is MNHNS, CDR2 SASEGT, per germline. The CDR3 contains 16 residues. The chain's CDR3 is CASSEITSGGAETQYF. CDR3 DNA: TGTGCCAGCAGTGAGATTACTAGCGGGGGGGCGGAGACCCAGTACTTC.

This clone came up a few times. The genes are TRBV21-1 and TRBJ2-1; the table calls TRBD1, which could not be checked here. TRBV21-1 is deemed a pseudogene. This CDR3 is built from 16 residues. The CDR3 protein is CASSKQGYRHYNEQFF. For the CDR3, the DNA is TGTGCCAGCAGCAAACAGGGGTATCGCCATTACAATGAGCAGTTCTTC.

V gene TRBV3-1 (or the pseudogene TRBV3-2) combines with J gene TRBJ1-3; no definite D call. Germline CDR1 and CDR2: LGHDT and YNNKEL (reference sequence). The CDR3 sequence is 11 residues long. With 4 bases removed from V and 8 bases from J, the gap between germline ends came to 6 bases. The CDR3 DNA is TGTGCCAGCAGCCTGGAGGACACCATATATTTT. Residues: CASSLEDTIYF.

This chain joins TRBV18 and TRBJ2-1; 7 bases align to TRBD2. The CDR3 extends over 14 amino acids. Germline V gene sequence: CDR1 KGHSH, CDR2 LQKENI. With 5 bases clipped from V and 4 bases from J, the junction kept 5 bases outside the gene matches. This CDR3 is CASSYRDYYNEQFF. The CDR3 DNA sequence: TGTGCCAGCTCATACCGGGACTATTACAATGAGCAGTTCTTC.

The rearrangement links TRBV5-1 to TRBJ2-1; 8 bases line up with TRBD2. V dropped 0 bases and J dropped 5; count of bases not matched to a gene: 4. The CDR3 is 15 residues long. From germline, CDR1 is SGHRS and CDR2 YFSETQ. This chain's CDR3 is CASSLVLAGNNEQFF. CDR3 DNA sequence: TGCGCCAGCAGCTTGGTCCTAGCGGGCAACAATGAGCAGTTCTTC.

V gene TRBV3-1 (or the pseudogene TRBV3-2) combines with J gene TRBJ1-2; unclear D gene. The V end lost 4 bases, the J end lost 6 bases, and 12 bases lay between the germline ends. The CDR3 consists of 13 residues. Germline V lookup: CDR1 LGHDT, CDR2 YNNKEL (reference sequence). The CDR3: CASSPAGGDGYTF. In nucleotides, the CDR3 is TGTGCCAGCAGCCCAGCGGGCGGGGATGGCTACACCTTC.

This chain links TRBV7-9 with TRBJ1-1, with D uncertain. The CDR3 has 14 residues. Germline V CDR1 and CDR2: SEHNR, FQNEAQ (reference sequence). Trimming cost V 1 base and J 2 bases, with 8 bases left between them. The CDR3 nucleotides are TGTGCCAGCAGCTTAGACCCTTATAACACTGAAGCTTTCTTT. Protein sequence: CASSLDPYNTEAFF.

The chain couples TRBV7-3 to TRBJ2-3, with TRBD2 as a possible D gene (6 bases). V lost 5 bases and J lost 0, with 9 bases in between. The CDR3 covers 14 residues. In germline, CDR1 is SGHTA, CDR2 FQGTGA. Written as DNA, the CDR3 is TGTGCCAGCAGCCGGGGGATGAGCACAGATACGCAGTATTTT. The encoded protein is CASSRGMSTDTQYF. Using reference TRBV7-3 and TRBJ2-3 for the parts outside the CDR3, the full variable domain is GAGVSQTPSNKVTEKGKYVELRCDPISGHTALYWYRQSLGQGPEFLIYFQGTGAADDSGLPNDRFFAVRPEGSVSTLKIQRTERGDSAVYLCASSRGMSTDTQYFGPGTRLTVL.

The J gene is TRBJ1-2, the V gene TRBV2; 8 nucleotides line up with TRBD1. This CDR3 is built from 12 residues. V shed 8 bases and J 2 bases; nucleotides not matched to a gene: 1. Per the germline V gene, CDR1 is SNHLY and CDR2 is FYNNEI. The CDR3 sequence is CASGDRNYGYTF. CDR3 nucleotide sequence: TGTGCCAGCGGGGACAGGAACTATGGCTACACCTTC.

This clone was seen a few times. The rearrangement uses TRBV19 and TRBJ1-2; 7 positions match TRBD1. Germline CDR1 LNHDA, CDR2 SQIVND (reference sequence). The CDR3 is 13 residues long. After removal of 7 bases from V and 5 bases from J, the junction contained 7 bases not matched to a gene. The CDR3 DNA reads TGTGCCAGTACCTTGACAGGGACATATGGCTACACCTTC. This translates into CASTLTGTYGYTF. Variable domain in full (rest from reference TRBV19 and TRBJ1-2): DGGITQSPKYLFRKEGQNVTLSCEQNLNHDAMYWYRQDPGQGLRLIYYSQIVNDFQKGDIAEGYSVSREKKESFPLTVTSAQKNPTAFYLCASTLTGTYGYTFGSGTRLTVV.

This chain joins TRBV4-2 and TRBJ2-5; TRBD2 agrees at 10 bases. Germline CDR1 LGHNA, CDR2 YNFKEQ. The CDR3 has 15 amino acids. Trimming removed 1 base from V and 4 bases from J; junction bases left unmatched: 3. CDR3 sequence: CASSQGAGGPETQYF. The CDR3 DNA follows: TGTGCCAGCAGCCAAGGAGCGGGAGGGCCAGAGACCCAGTACTTC.

J is TRBJ2-3 and V is TRBV3-1 (or the pseudogene TRBV3-2); D may be TRBD2 (5 bases). Trimming left V 1 base short and J 1 base short, with 6 bases between. The germline V gene encodes CDR1 LGHDT and CDR2 YNNKEL (reference sequence). The CDR3 has 14 amino acids. CDR3 sequence: CASSQAAGTDTQYF. The CDR3 coding sequence is TGTGCCAGCAGCCAAGCAGCGGGCACAGATACGCAGTATTTT.

The J gene is TRBJ2-7, the V gene TRBV14; no firm D call. Germline assignment: CDR1 SGHDN and CDR2 FVKESK. This CDR3 has 12 residues. The V end lost 4 bases, the J end lost 11 bases, and 15 bases lay between the germline ends. For the CDR3, the DNA is TGTGCCAGCAGCCCCAAAGGTTCTAGGAAGTACTTC. This gives the protein CASSPKGSRKYF.

This chain links TRBV6-2 or TRBV6-3 with TRBJ2-5; 10 bases map to TRBD2. This CDR3 spans 15 amino acids. Germline V gene lookup returns CDR1 MNHEY and CDR2 SVGEGT. V was clipped by 2 bases and J by 3 bases; unmatched bases: 3. The CDR3 here is CASSYRLAGEETQYF. The CDR3 nucleotides read TGTGCCAGCAGTTACCGTCTAGCGGGAGAAGAGACCCAGTACTTC.

This chain links TRBV5-4 with TRBJ2-3; 7 positions match TRBD2. Germline values: CDR1 SGHNT, CDR2 YYREEE (reference sequence). The CDR3 consists of 15 residues. Trimming cost V 7 bases and J 2 bases; bases outside gene matches: 10. The CDR3 sequence: CASQVRGENTDTQYF. The CDR3 nucleotides read TGTGCCAGCCAAGTCCGGGGGGAAAACACAGATACGCAGTATTTT.

The rearrangement joins TRBV5-1 to TRBJ2-5; D uncertain. The germline CDR1 and CDR2 sequences are SGHRS and YFSETQ. This CDR3 is 15 amino acids long. The V end lost 0 bases, the J end lost 4 bases, and 13 bases lay between the germline ends. The CDR3 nucleotides are TGCGCCAGCAGCTTGGGTATTGACAACCTAGAGACCCAGTACTTC. This encodes CASSLGIDNLETQYF.